This section outlines one T cell receptor (beta chain) sequence together with its context. Its target is unknown. This sample is part of a study of blood T cells in healthy people across ages. Whole-study findings and limits: There was no known CMV status for donors, so expanded clonotype changes were possibly confounded. Using unsorted PBMCs precluded a conclusive naive versus antigen-experienced comparison.

A second roughly 6 to 11 cycle PCR used barcoded and J-beta primers. Unique molecular identifiers of 12 random nucleotides labeled each cDNA. Sequencing of every sample gave 2.5 million or more CDR3-containing paired-end reads. MiXCR was run by TCRdb on the 5' RACE reads, yielding one entry per CDR3 protein. This table has about 1.6 million distinct CDR3 sequences, about 35% appearing once. This sequence was found in a young woman in good health. The material sequenced was blood.

The CDR3 loop reads CSARASRAGQPQHF. The CDR3 nucleotides read TGCAGTGCTAGGGCCTCAAGAGCGGGTCAGCCCCAGCATTTT. This rearrangement joins TRBV20-1 to TRBJ1-5; D is undetermined. Per the germline V gene, CDR1 is DFQATT and CDR2 is SNEGSKA (reference sequence). The CDR3 covers 14 residues. V was clipped by 3 bases and J by 6 bases, with 15 bases between them.